Sequencing of this TCR beta chain was carried out in a study of blood T cell repertoires in COVID-19. The CDR3 extends over 14 amino acids. Between the trimmed V and J ends, which lost 0 bases and 8 bases, there was a span of 14 bases. CDR1 and CDR2 (germline): GTSNPN, SVGIG (reference sequence). The study counted Cohort 3 donors as recovered given two negative PCRs, clearance, or symptom resolution. Profiling relied on immunoSEQ multiplex PCR, and the TCRdb table lists in-frame clones only, not all of them. The sample includes about 430,000 clones, roughly nine tenths seen only once; the top ten take 1.1%.

This chain links TRBV30 with TRBJ2-1; possible D gene TRBD1, 7 bases. This TCR was recovered from a man aged 30 to 39 who had recovered from COVID-19. Sequences were obtained from PBMCs or T cells enriched from blood (not recorded which). CDR3 protein: CAWSVQGRSYEQFF. The CDR3 coding sequence is TGTGCCTGGAGTGTACAGGGGAGGTCGTATGAGCAGTTCTTC.